Following are 29 T cell receptor beta chains from one sample sequenced in a study of T cells in Graves' hyperthyroidism and ophthalmopathy. Template material for amplifying TCR beta CDR3 regions consisted of RNA transcripts. First-round RT-PCR with HTBI primers amplified the TCR CDR3 region. TCRdb used MiXCR to reprocess the multiplex PCR reads, holding one entry per CDR3 protein. The table shows around 99,000 distinct CDR3 sequences, with more than 15% occurring only once. Sequenced: blood. The receptors were gathered from a woman aged 50 to 65 with Graves' hyperthyroidism.

The chain recombines TRBV3-1 with TRBJ2-7; 11 bases line up with TRBD2. This CDR3 contains 15 residues. The germline V gene has CDR1 LGHDT and CDR2 YNNKEL (reference sequence). V lost 1 base to trimming and J lost 3 bases; unmatched junction nucleotides: 2. The CDR3 bases are TGTGCCAGCAGCCAAGTTGGACTAGCGGGCTACGAGCAGTACTTC. Encoded protein: CASSQVGLAGYEQYF.

V is TRBV5-1 and J is TRBJ2-1, with no clear D. The CDR3 has 14 amino acids. Between the trimmed V and J ends, which lost 2 bases and 6 bases, there was a span of 12 bases. Germline CDR1 reads SGHRS; CDR2 reads YFSETQ. CDR3 nucleotides: TGCGCCAGCAGCTTCCGTGACGGATCCAATGAGCAGTTCTTC. It codes for CASSFRDGSNEQFF.

There are many counts of this clonotype. DNA for the CDR3: TGTGCCAGCAGCTCAGTGAACACTGAAGCTTTCTTT. Translated, it gives CASSSVNTEAFF. The chain uses TRBV28 and TRBJ1-1; D unresolved. CDR3 size: 12 residues. V was pared by 6 bases and J by 0 bases, with 5 bases between. The germline V gene encodes CDR1 MDHEN and CDR2 SYDVKM. Drawing the rest from reference TRBV28 and TRBJ1-1, the complete variable domain is DVKVTQSSRYLVKRTGEKVFLECVQDMDHENMFWYRQDPGLGLRLIYFSYDVKMKEKGDIPEGYSVSREKKERFSLILESASTNQTSMYLCASSSVNTEAFFGQGTRLTVV.

This clonotype was recorded at least ten times. The genes are TRBV19 and TRBJ1-6, with TRBD1 matching 7 bases. The CDR3 covers 15 residues. V lost 6 bases and J lost 7; bases outside the gene matches: 9. The V gene's germline CDR1 is LNHDA and CDR2 SQIVND (reference sequence). In nucleotides, the CDR3 is TGTGCCAGTAGCCCCACAGGGGAAGGGAATTCACCCCTCCACTTT. Protein: CASSPTGEGNSPLHF.

There are many counts of this clonotype. The chain employs TRBV28 and TRBJ2-1, with no clear D. Trimming pared 1 base from V and 6 bases from J, leaving 7 bases between. Germline values: CDR1 MDHEN, CDR2 SYDVKM. CDR3 length equals 13 residues. CDR3 coding DNA: TGTGCCAGCAGTTTATCTCGAGGCAATGAGCAGTTCTTC. Its protein product is CASSLSRGNEQFF. The whole variable domain, remainder taken from reference TRBV28 and TRBJ2-1, is DVKVTQSSRYLVKRTGEKVFLECVQDMDHENMFWYRQDPGLGLRLIYFSYDVKMKEKGDIPEGYSVSREKKERFSLILESASTNQTSMYLCASSLSRGNEQFFGPGTRLTVL.

In this sample, this clonotype turned up many times. The chain employs TRBV7-2 and TRBJ2-2, with a weak D call TRBD2 (6 bases). CDR3 length: 14 residues. V gave up 2 bases and J gave up 3 bases, with 7 bases separating them. Looked up from germline, CDR1 is SGHTA and CDR2 is FQGNSA. The CDR3 nucleotides read TGTGCCAGCAGCTTAAGGAGGGACACCGGGGAGCTGTTTTTT. Protein: CASSLRRDTGELFF. Using reference TRBV7-2 and TRBJ2-2 for the parts outside the CDR3, the full variable domain is GAGVSQSPSNKVTEKGKDVELRCDPISGHTALYWYRQSLGQGLEFLIYFQGNSAPDKSGLPSDRFSAERTGGSVSTLTIQRTQQEDSAVYLCASSLRRDTGELFFGEGSRLTVL.

In this sample, this clonotype turned up once. This may come from a read error, since a much larger clone is one base off. The gene calls are TRBV4-1 and TRBJ2-1; possibly TRBD1 or TRBD2 for D (7 bases each). The CDR3 consists of 16 residues. Germline values: CDR1 MGHRA, CDR2 YSYEKL. Trimming shortened V by 2 bases and J by 10 bases, and 21 bases separated the two germline ends. For the CDR3, the DNA is TGCGCCAGCAGCCAAAAAGGTAGGGGGGGGACAGACGAGCAGTTCTTC. Encoded protein: CASSQKGRGGTDEQFF.

This clonotype was counted ten times or more. The genes are TRBV28 and TRBJ1-2; D remains ambiguous. CDR3 length: 13 residues. CDR1 is MDHEN, CDR2 SYDVKM, per germline. Trimming stripped 3 bases from V and 8 bases from J, with 13 bases between. The CDR3 nucleotides read TGTGCCAGCAGTTTTGCGCAGACCGGCGGCTACACCTTC. Protein: CASSFAQTGGYTF.

In this sample, this clonotype turned up many times. The chain uses TRBV5-1 and TRBJ2-2; D is uncertain. Trimming pared 4 bases from V and 2 bases from J, leaving 15 bases between. Germline-derived CDR1 and CDR2 are SGHRS and YFSETQ. The CDR3 length is 16 residues. CDR3: CASSPRPSFNTGELFF. The DNA of the CDR3 is TGCGCCAGCAGCCCTCGTCCTTCGTTTAACACCGGGGAGCTGTTTTTT.

In its sample, this clonotype was seen a few times. The rearrangement joins TRBV20-1 to TRBJ2-1; 12 bases line up with TRBD2. The CDR3 is 15 residues long. The V gene's germline CDR1 is DFQATT and CDR2 SNEGSKA (reference sequence). Unmatched junction bases numbered 2, after V lost 1 base and J lost 4 bases. CDR3 residues: CSARGGTSGYNEQFF. The CDR3 bases are TGCAGTGCTAGAGGAGGGACTAGCGGGTACAATGAGCAGTTCTTC.

At least ten counts were recorded for this clonotype. The chain links TRBV2 to TRBJ1-2; TRBD1 agrees at 9 bases. The CDR3 extends over 14 amino acids. V was pared by 6 bases and J by 4 bases, with 6 bases of the junction left unmatched. Germline lookup yields CDR1 SNHLY and CDR2 FYNNEI. CDR3 sequence (DNA): TGTGCCAGCAGGATACAGGGGGCTGGCTATGGCTACACCTTC. It yields the protein CASRIQGAGYGYTF. Combining the CDR3 with reference TRBV2 and TRBJ1-2 gives the whole variable domain EPEVTQTPSHQVTQMGQEVILRCVPISNHLYFYWYRQILGQKVEFLVSFYNNEISEKSEIFDDQFSVERPDGSNFTLKIRSTKLEDSAMYFCASRIQGAGYGYTFGSGTRLTVV.

This clonotype was counted ten times or more. The chain carries TRBV5-8 and TRBJ1-4; no firm D call. V dropped 3 bases and J dropped 8 bases, with 8 bases sitting between them. The CDR3 contains 12 residues. CDR1 is SGHTS and CDR2 is YDEGEE in the germline V gene. The CDR3: CASSYHGEKLFF. The CDR3 bases are TGTGCCAGCAGCTATCACGGAGAAAAACTGTTTTTT.

This clonotype was picked up many times. J is TRBJ1-5 and V is TRBV19; D ambiguous. V was shortened by 1 base and J by 2 bases, with 15 bases between the two germline ends. Looked up from germline, CDR1 is LNHDA and CDR2 is SQIVND (reference sequence). This CDR3 is 17 amino acids long. CDR3 sequence (DNA): TGTGCCAGTAGTATAGTGTACGGGGTTACTGGCAATCAGCCCCAGCATTTT. This gives the protein CASSIVYGVTGNQPQHF.

In its sample, this clonotype was seen many times. The genes are TRBV28 and TRBJ2-7; 7 bases fit TRBD2. From germline, CDR1 is MDHEN and CDR2 SYDVKM. The CDR3 contains 13 residues. Germline trimming cut 3 bases from V and 6 bases from J; bases unmatched to any gene: 5. CDR3 nucleotides: TGTGCCAGCAGTTTGCGCGGGAGATCCGAGCAGTACGTC. Translating gives CASSLRGRSEQYV.

The sample holds many counts of this clonotype. The V call is TRBV12-3 or TRBV12-4, the J call TRBJ1-5; TRBD1 matches 7 bases. The trim removed 5 bases at V and 1 base at J, leaving 2 bases unmatched. This CDR3 region has 14 residues. Here the CDR3 reads CASSEGQSNQPQHF. The CDR3 DNA sequence: TGTGCCAGCAGTGAGGGACAGAGCAATCAGCCCCAGCATTTT.

The chain combines TRBV11-1 with TRBJ2-1, with 9 bases fitting TRBD2. The junction had 17 bases not matched to a gene; V was cut back by 6 bases and J by 8 bases. The CDR3 covers 17 residues. Germline V lookup: CDR1 SGHAT, CDR2 FQDESV (reference sequence). Written as DNA, the CDR3 is TGTGCCAGCAGTCGCGGGACTAGCTCCCTAGGAGTTGATGAGCAGTTCTTC. Its protein product is CASSRGTSSLGVDEQFF.

The V call is TRBV18, the J call TRBJ1-5; D gene ambiguous. Trimming took 4 bases from V and 5 from J, leaving 12 bases between them. CDR3 length equals 14 residues. Germline loops: CDR1 KGHSH, CDR2 LQKENI. CDR3 region: CASSLGTEYQPQHF. The DNA for the CDR3 is TGTGCCAGCTCACTGGGCACAGAGTATCAGCCCCAGCATTTT.

In this sample, this clonotype turned up many times. V gene TRBV5-5 combines with J gene TRBJ1-2; TRBD1 might be the D (6 bases). The CDR3 loop spans 14 amino acids. The germline gives CDR1 SGHKS, CDR2 YYEKEE (reference sequence). V lost 0 bases to trimming and J lost 4 bases, with 10 bases between them. CDR3 coding DNA: TGTGCCAGCAGCTTGGAGGCAGGGGCCTATGGCTACACCTTC. This gives the protein CASSLEAGAYGYTF.

This clonotype was picked up many times. The chain carries TRBV20-1 and TRBJ2-2; D may match TRBD1 or TRBD2 (5 bases each). The V end lost 0 bases, the J end lost 1 base, and 9 bases lay between the germline ends. The CDR3 length is 15 residues. Per the germline V gene, CDR1 is DFQATT and CDR2 is SNEGSKA (reference sequence). The CDR3 spells CSARDLGVNTGELFF. CDR3 nucleotide sequence: TGCAGTGCTAGAGACCTGGGGGTGAACACCGGGGAGCTGTTTTTT.

On this clonotype: A much more abundant neighbour one base away suggests this may be a read error. The conserved final phenylalanine or tryptophan is absent from the CDR3, which likely points to a read error. The CDR3 spells CSTWTSDSTDTQYY. DNA of the CDR3: TGCAGTACCTGGACTAGCGATAGCACAGATACGCAGTATTAT. This chain connects TRBV20-1 to TRBJ2-3, with 9 bases aligning to TRBD2. Germline CDR1 is DFQATT and CDR2 is SNEGSKA (reference sequence). Trimming at V came to 8 bases and at J to 0 bases, leaving 6 bases not matched to a gene. The length of the CDR3 is 14 residues.

The table lists this clonotype with many counts. J is TRBJ2-3 and V is TRBV28; D ambiguous. From germline, CDR1 is MDHEN and CDR2 SYDVKM. The CDR3 length is 15 residues. Trimming stripped 6 bases from V and 3 bases from J, with 16 bases between. The CDR3: CASSSFRGGTDTQYF. The CDR3 DNA reads as TGTGCCAGCAGCTCCTTCCGCGGTGGGACAGATACGCAGTATTTT.

The rearrangement joins TRBV27 to TRBJ2-7; D assignment may be TRBD1 or TRBD2 (6 bases each). There are 14 residues in the CDR3. CDR1 is MNHEY, CDR2 SMNVEV, per germline (reference sequence). The ends were cut back, 3 bases at V and 5 bases at J, with 14 bases in the middle. The CDR3 reads CASSLEGGANEQYF. CDR3 coding DNA: TGTGCCAGCAGTTTGGAGGGGGGCGCGAACGAGCAGTACTTC.

V is TRBV20-1 and J is TRBJ2-3, with TRBD2 matching 7 bases. Germline-derived CDR1 and CDR2 are DFQATT and SNEGSKA (reference sequence). The CDR3 runs 13 residues. V was clipped by 0 bases and J by 6 bases; unmatched bases: 3. CDR3 bases: TGCAGTGCTAGAGACGGGAGGTTGGATACGCAGTATTTT. As protein: CSARDGRLDTQYF.

This clonotype was observed at least ten times. V usage is TRBV29-1 and J usage is TRBJ2-7; D uncertain. Per germline, CDR1 SQVTM and CDR2 ANQGSEA. The CDR3 is 14 residues long. V lost 4 bases to trimming and J lost 2 bases, with 15 bases between them. CDR3 coding DNA: TGCAGCGTTGTCCAAGCCCAGAGCACCTACGAGCAGTACTTC. This codes for CSVVQAQSTYEQYF.

At least ten counts were recorded for this clonotype. The chain uses TRBV11-2 and TRBJ1-2; D is undetermined. Per the germline V gene, CDR1 is SGHAT and CDR2 is FQNNGV. The CDR3 is made up of 13 amino acids. Trimming left V 4 bases short and J 1 base short, with 7 bases between. CDR3 nucleotide sequence: TGTGCCAGCAGCTCACAGCTTAACTATGGCTACACCTTC. This translates into CASSSQLNYGYTF.

This clonotype was found many times. The rearrangement links TRBV5-6 to TRBJ2-3, with TRBD2 matching over 10 bases. The CDR3 runs to 18 residues. V gave up 0 bases and J gave up 5 bases; unmatched junction bases: 12. CDR1 and CDR2 from the germline V gene are SGHDT and YYEEEE. The CDR3 sequence is CASSLAPWRTSGEDTQYF. DNA for the CDR3: TGTGCCAGCAGCTTGGCCCCTTGGAGGACTAGCGGAGAAGATACGCAGTATTTT. Complete variable domain (other parts from reference TRBV5-6 and TRBJ2-3): DAGVTQSPTHLIKTRGQQVTLRCSPKSGHDTVSWYQQALGQGPQFIFQYYEEEERQRGNFPDRFSGHQFPNYSSELNVNALLLGDSALYLCASSLAPWRTSGEDTQYFGPGTRLTVL.

This clonotype occurred many times. The chain couples TRBV19 to TRBJ1-5; D is uncertain. CDR1 and CDR2 (germline): LNHDA, SQIVND (reference sequence). Trimming removed 3 bases from V and 6 bases from J, with 12 bases in between. The CDR3 totals 14 residues. In DNA form, the CDR3 reads TGTGCCAGTAGTATCGGCAGGATAGGTCAGCCCCAGCATTTT. Protein: CASSIGRIGQPQHF.

This clonotype was counted many times. The chain uses TRBV3-1 and TRBJ2-1, with TRBD1 as a possible D gene (6 bases). This CDR3 region has 12 residues. V lost 1 base, J lost 11 bases, and 9 bases lay in between. The germline CDR1 and CDR2 sequences are LGHDT and YNNKEL (reference sequence). The CDR3, as DNA: TGTGCCAGCAGCCAAGGGACAGATAAGCAGTTCTTC. Translating gives CASSQGTDKQFF.

This clonotype was detected many times. This rearrangement joins TRBV29-1 to TRBJ2-1; TRBD2 aligns across 9 bases. CDR3 length equals 18 residues. The V gene's germline CDR1 is SQVTM and CDR2 ANQGSEA. Losses at the gene ends were 6 bases for V and 2 bases for J; bases not matched to a gene: 17. The chain's CDR3 is CSVMTHGTSFLAYNEQFF. The CDR3 coding sequence is TGCAGCGTAATGACTCACGGGACTAGCTTTTTGGCCTACAATGAGCAGTTCTTC.